The T cell receptor beta chain under discussion was sequenced for a study of T cell responses to AZD1222 COVID-19 vaccine. The table came from immunoSEQ multiplex PCR; TCRdb's copy has only in-frame clones and leaves some out. The table includes about 150,000 clones, 91% detected once. The CDR3 runs to 14 residues. CDR1 is SGHNT, CDR2 YENEEA, per germline. V was pared by 6 bases and J by 4 bases, with 14 bases between. A few counts support this clone. The chain couples TRBV11-3 to TRBJ2-3; maybe TRBD1 (6 bases). Sequenced material: peripheral blood, taken on day 0 of AZD1222 vaccination. The TCR sequence derives from an adult in good health. CDR3 DNA: TGTGCCAGCAGTGTTCAACAGGGATCAGATACGCAGTATTTT. Translated: CASSVQQGSDTQYF. Combining the CDR3 with reference TRBV11-3 and TRBJ2-3 gives the whole variable domain EAGVVQSPRYKIIEKKQPVAFWCNPISGHNTLYWYLQNLGQGPELLIRYENEEAVDDSQLPKDRFSAERLKGVDSTLKIQPAELGDSAVYLCASSVQQGSDTQYFGPGTRLTVL.